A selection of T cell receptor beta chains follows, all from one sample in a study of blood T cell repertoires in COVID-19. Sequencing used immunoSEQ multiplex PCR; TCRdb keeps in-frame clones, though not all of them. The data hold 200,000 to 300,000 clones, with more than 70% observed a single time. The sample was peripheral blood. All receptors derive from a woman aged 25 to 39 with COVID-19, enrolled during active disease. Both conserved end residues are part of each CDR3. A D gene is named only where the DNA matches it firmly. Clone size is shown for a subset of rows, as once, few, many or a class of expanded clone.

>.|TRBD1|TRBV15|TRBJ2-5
CATSRGQGQETQYF
TGTGCCACCAGCAGGGGACAGGGCCAAGAGACCCAGTACTTC
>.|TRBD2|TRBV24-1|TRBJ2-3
CATSDSLAGPTGTDTQYF
TGTGCCACCAGTGATTCACTAGCGGGACCTACGGGCACAGATACGCAGTATTTT
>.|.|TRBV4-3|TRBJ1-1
CASSQVRGSTEAFF
TGCGCCAGCAGCCAAGTCAGGGGAAGCACTGAAGCTTTCTTT
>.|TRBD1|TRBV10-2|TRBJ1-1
CASRGQMNTEAFF
TGCGCCAGCAGGGGACAGATGAACACTGAAGCTTTCTTT
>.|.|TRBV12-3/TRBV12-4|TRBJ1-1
CASRLDRGAFF
TGTGCCAGCAGACTGGACAGAGGAGCTTTCTTT
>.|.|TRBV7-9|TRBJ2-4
CASSSGSFRGTKNIQYF
TGTGCCAGCAGCTCAGGCTCTTTCAGGGGTACCAAAAACATTCAGTACTTC
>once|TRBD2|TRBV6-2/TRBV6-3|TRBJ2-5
CASSYLAGGNQETQYF
TGTGCCAGCAGTTATTTGGCGGGGGGGAATCAAGAGACCCAGTACTTC
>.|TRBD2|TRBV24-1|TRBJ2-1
CATSGPLAGGPNEQFF
TGTGCCACCAGTGGCCCACTAGCGGGGGGGCCCAATGAGCAGTTCTTC
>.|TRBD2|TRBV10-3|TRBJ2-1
CAIRTSGSSDEQFF
TGTGCCATCAGGACTAGCGGGAGTAGTGATGAGCAGTTCTTC
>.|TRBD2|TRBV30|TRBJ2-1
CAWSVLAGGNEQFF
TGTGCCTGGAGTGTGCTAGCGGGAGGTAATGAGCAGTTCTTC
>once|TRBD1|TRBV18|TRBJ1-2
CASSPPGDSFYGYTF
TGTGCCAGCTCACCACCGGGGGACAGTTTCTATGGCTACACCTTC
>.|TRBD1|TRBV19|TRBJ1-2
CASSTRQGNYGYTF
TGTGCCAGTAGTACCAGACAGGGGAACTATGGCTACACCTTC
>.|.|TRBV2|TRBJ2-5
CASSDQGLSVGTQYF
TGTGCCAGCAGTGACCAGGGACTCTCGGTGGGGACCCAGTACTTC
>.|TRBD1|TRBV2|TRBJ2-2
CASSLARGTGELFF
TGTGCCAGCAGTTTGGCCAGGGGGACCGGGGAGCTGTTTTTT
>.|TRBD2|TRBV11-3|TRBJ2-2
CASSRLSGRVTGELFF
TGTGCCAGCAGCCGACTTAGCGGGAGGGTCACCGGGGAGCTGTTTTTT
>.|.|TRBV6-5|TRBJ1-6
CASRAYLNSPLHF
TGTGCCAGCAGAGCGTATTTGAATTCACCCCTCCACTTT
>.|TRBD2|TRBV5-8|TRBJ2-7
CASTSGGWSYEQYF
TGTGCCAGCACCTCGGGGGGTTGGTCCTACGAGCAGTACTTC
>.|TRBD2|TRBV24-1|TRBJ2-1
CATSDPGTSGTRGEQFF
TGTGCCACCAGTGATCCCGGGACTAGCGGCACCCGGGGTGAGCAGTTCTTC
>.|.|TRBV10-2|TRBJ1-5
CASSESLGASNQPQHF
TGCGCCAGCAGTGAGTCTCTAGGGGCGAGCAATCAGCCCCAGCATTTT
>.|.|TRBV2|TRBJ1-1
CASRMGGENTEAFF
TGTGCCAGCAGGATGGGGGGAGAGAACACTGAAGCTTTCTTT
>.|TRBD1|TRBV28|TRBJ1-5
CASSIQGHQPQHF
TGTGCCAGCAGTATACAGGGGCATCAGCCCCAGCATTTT
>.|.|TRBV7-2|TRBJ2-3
CASSPVLYTQYF
TGTGCCAGCAGCCCCGTTCTATACACGCAGTATTTT
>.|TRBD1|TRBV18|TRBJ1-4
CASSPRTGDGANEKLFF
TGTGCCAGCTCACCCCGGACAGGGGACGGTGCTAATGAAAAACTGTTTTTT
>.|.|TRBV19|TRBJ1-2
CASSSPGKRGTLGGYTF
TGTGCCAGTAGTAGCCCTGGGAAGCGGGGCACGCTGGGTGGCTACACCTTC
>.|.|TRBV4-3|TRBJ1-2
CASSQGGGYGYTF
TGCGCCAGCAGCCAAGGGGGGGGCTATGGCTACACCTTC
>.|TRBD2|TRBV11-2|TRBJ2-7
CASSQGLAYYEQYF
TGTGCCAGCAGCCAGGGACTAGCATACTACGAGCAGTACTTC
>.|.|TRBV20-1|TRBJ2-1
CSASPLVVHNEQFF
TGCAGTGCTAGTCCGCTAGTAGTCCACAATGAGCAGTTCTTC
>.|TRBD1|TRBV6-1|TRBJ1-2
CASSGPGQGNPGYGYTF
TGTGCCAGCAGTGGACCGGGACAGGGGAATCCCGGGTATGGCTACACCTTC
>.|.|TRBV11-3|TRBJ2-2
CASNSLETGELFF
TGTGCCAGCAACTCATTAGAGACCGGGGAGCTGTTTTTT
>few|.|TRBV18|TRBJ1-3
CASSPRQDSGNTIYF
TGTGCCAGCTCCCCAAGACAGGACTCTGGAAACACCATATATTTT
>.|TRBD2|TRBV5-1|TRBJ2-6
CASSSTGTTSWNGANVLTF
TGCGCCAGCAGCTCTACCGGGACTACTTCGTGGAATGGGGCCAACGTCCTGACTTTC
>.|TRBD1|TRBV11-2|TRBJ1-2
CASSFTGGSYGYTF
TGTGCCAGCAGCTTTACAGGGGGAAGCTATGGCTACACCTTC
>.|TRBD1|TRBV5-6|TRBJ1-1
CASSPGTGRNTEAFF
TGTGCCAGCAGCCCCGGGACAGGGCGGAACACTGAAGCTTTCTTT
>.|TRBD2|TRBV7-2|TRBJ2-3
CASSRTSGTDTQYF
TGTGCCAGCAGCCGGACTAGCGGCACAGATACGCAGTATTTT
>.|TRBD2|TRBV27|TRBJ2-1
CASSLPDQREDLYNEQFF
TGTGCCAGCAGTTTACCTGACCAGCGGGAGGATCTCTACAATGAGCAGTTCTTC
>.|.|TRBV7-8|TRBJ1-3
CASSPLKNTIYF
TGTGCCAGCAGCCCGCTAAAGAACACCATATATTTT
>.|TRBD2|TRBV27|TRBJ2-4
CASSLSAGVWDIQYF
TGTGCCAGCAGTTTATCGGCGGGGGTCTGGGACATTCAGTACTTC
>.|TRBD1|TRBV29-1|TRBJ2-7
CSVGDRAYEQYF
TGCAGCGTTGGGGACAGGGCTTACGAGCAGTACTTC
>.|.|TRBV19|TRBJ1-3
CASKQNSGNTIYF
TGTGCCAGTAAACAGAACTCTGGAAACACCATATATTTT
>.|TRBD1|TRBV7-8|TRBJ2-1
CASSLATGSDEQFF
TGTGCCAGCAGCTTAGCGACAGGGAGTGATGAGCAGTTCTTC